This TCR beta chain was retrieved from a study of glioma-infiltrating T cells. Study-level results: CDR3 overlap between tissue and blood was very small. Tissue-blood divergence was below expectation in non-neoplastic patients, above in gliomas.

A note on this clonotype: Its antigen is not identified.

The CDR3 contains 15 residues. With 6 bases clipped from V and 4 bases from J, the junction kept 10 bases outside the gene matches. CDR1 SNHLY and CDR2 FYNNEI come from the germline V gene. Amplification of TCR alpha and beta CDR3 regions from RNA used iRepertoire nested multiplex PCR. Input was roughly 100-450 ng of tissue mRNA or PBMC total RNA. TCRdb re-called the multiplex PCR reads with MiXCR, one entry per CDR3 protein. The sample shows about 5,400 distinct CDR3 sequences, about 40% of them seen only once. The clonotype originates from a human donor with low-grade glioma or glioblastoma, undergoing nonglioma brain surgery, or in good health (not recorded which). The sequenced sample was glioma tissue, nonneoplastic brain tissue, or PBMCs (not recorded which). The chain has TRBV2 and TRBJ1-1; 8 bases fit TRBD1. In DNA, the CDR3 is TGTGCCAGCAGACCCGACAGGGGAGGAGGCACTGAAGCTTTCTTT. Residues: CASRPDRGGGTEAFF. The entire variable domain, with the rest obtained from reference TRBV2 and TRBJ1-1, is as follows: EPEVTQTPSHQVTQMGQEVILRCVPISNHLYFYWYRQILGQKVEFLVSFYNNEISEKSEIFDDQFSVERPDGSNFTLKIRSTKLEDSAMYFCASRPDRGGGTEAFFGQGTRLTVV.